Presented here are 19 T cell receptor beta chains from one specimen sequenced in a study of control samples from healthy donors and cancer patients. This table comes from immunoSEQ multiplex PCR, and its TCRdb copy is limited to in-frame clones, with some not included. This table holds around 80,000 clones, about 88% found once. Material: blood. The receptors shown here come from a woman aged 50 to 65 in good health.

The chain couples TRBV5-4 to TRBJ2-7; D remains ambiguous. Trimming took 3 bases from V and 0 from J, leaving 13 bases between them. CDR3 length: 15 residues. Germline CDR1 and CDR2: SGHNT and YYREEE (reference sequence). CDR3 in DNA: TGTGCCAGCAGCTCGGCCGACGGAAGCTCCTACGAGCAGTACTTC. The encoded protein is CASSSADGSSYEQYF.

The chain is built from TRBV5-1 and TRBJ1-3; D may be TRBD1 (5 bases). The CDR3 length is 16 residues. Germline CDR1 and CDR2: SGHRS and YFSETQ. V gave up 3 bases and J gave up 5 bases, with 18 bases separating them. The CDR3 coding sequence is TGCGCCAGCAGCTCGGGGGTCGGGCTCGTAAGAAACACCATATATTTT. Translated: CASSSGVGLVRNTIYF.

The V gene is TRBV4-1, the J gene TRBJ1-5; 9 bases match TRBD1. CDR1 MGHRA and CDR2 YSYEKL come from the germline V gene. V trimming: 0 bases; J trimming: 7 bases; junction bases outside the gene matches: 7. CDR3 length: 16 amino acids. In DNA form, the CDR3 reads TGCGCCAGCAGCCAAGATTCGGACAGGGGAAAACAGCCCCAGCATTTT. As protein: CASSQDSDRGKQPQHF.

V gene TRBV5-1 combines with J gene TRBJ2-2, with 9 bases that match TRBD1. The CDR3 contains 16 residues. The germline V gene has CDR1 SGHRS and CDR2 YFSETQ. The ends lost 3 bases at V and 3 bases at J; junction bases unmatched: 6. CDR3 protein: CASSSPRDRDTGELFF. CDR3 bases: TGCGCCAGCAGCTCCCCCCGGGACAGGGACACCGGGGAGCTGTTTTTT. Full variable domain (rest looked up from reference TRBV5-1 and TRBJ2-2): KAGVTQTPRYLIKTRGQQVTLSCSPISGHRSVSWYQQTPGQGLQFLFEYFSETQRNKGNFPGRFSGRQFSNSRSEMNVSTLELGDSALYLCASSSPRDRDTGELFFGEGSRLTVL.

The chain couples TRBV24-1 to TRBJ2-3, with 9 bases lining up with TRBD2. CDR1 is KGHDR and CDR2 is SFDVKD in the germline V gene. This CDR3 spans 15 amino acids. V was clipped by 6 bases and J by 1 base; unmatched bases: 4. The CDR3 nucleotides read TGTGCCACCAGTCGGGCTAGCGGGGGCACAGATACGCAGTATTTT. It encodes CATSRASGGTDTQYF.

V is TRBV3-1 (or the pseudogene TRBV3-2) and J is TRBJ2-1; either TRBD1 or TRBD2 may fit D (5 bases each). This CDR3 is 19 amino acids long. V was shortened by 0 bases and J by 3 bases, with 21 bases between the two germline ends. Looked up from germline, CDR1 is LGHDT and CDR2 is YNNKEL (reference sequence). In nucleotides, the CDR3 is TGTGCCAGCAGCCAAGAAACGCGGGTGGGCAGGGCAAACTACAATGAGCAGTTCTTC. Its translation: CASSQETRVGRANYNEQFF.

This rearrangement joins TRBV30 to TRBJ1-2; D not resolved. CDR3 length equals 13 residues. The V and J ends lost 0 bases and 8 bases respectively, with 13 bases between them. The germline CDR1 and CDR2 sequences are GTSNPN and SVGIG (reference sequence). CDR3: CAWSVQASSGYTF. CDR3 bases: TGTGCCTGGAGTGTGCAAGCTTCCTCCGGCTACACCTTC. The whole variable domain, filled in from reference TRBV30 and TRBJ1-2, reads SQTIHQWPATLVQPVGSPLSLECTVEGTSNPNLYWYRQAAGRGLQLLFYSVGIGQISSEVPQNLSASRPQDRQFILSSKKLLLSDSGFYLCAWSVQASSGYTFGSGTRLTVV.

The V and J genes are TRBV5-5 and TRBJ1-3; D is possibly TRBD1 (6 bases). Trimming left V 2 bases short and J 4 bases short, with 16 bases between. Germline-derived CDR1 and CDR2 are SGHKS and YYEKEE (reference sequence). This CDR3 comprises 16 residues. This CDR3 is CASSLVPGADGNTIYF. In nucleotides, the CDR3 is TGTGCCAGCAGCTTAGTCCCGGGGGCCGACGGAAACACCATATATTTT.

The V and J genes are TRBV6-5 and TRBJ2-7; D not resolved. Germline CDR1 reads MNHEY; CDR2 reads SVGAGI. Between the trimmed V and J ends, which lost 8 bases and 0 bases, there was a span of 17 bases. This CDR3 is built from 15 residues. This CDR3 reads CASQTKLQSSYEQYF. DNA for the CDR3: TGTGCCAGCCAAACGAAGCTACAGAGCTCCTACGAGCAGTACTTC.

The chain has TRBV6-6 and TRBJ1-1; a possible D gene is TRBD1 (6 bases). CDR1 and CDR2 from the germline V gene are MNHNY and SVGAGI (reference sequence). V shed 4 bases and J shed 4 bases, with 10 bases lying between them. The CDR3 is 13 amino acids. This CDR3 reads CASSSGQTTEAFF. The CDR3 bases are TGTGCCAGCAGTTCTGGACAGACCACTGAAGCTTTCTTT.

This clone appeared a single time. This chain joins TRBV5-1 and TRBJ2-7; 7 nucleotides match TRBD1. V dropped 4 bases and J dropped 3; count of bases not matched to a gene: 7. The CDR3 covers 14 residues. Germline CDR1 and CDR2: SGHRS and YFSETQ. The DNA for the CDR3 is TGCGCCAGCAGCCGGTCGACAGGGAACTACGAGCAGTACTTC. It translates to CASSRSTGNYEQYF.

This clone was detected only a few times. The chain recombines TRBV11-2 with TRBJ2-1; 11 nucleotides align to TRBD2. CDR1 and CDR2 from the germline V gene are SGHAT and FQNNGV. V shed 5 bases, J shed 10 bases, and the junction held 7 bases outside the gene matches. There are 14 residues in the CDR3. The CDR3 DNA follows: TGTGCCAGCAGCCCCTGGATAGCGGGGGGGGAGCAGTTCTTC. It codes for CASSPWIAGGEQFF.

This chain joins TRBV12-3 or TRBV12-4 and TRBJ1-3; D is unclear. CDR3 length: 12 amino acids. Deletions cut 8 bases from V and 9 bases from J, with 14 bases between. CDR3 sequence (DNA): TGTGCCAGCTTATCCTTAGGGAGCACCATATATTTT. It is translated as CASLSLGSTIYF.

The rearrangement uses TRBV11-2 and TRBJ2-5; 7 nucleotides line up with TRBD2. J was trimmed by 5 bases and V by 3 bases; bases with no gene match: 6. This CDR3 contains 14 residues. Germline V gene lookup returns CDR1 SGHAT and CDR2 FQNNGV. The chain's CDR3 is CASSLGLRVETQYF. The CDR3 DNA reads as TGTGCCAGCAGCTTGGGACTAAGGGTGGAGACCCAGTACTTC.

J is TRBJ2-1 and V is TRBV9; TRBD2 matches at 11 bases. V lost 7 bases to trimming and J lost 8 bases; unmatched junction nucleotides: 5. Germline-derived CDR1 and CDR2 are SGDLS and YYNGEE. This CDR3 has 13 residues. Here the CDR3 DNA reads TGTGCCAGCTCCACTAGCGGGGGAGATGAGCAGTTCTTC. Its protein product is CASSTSGGDEQFF.

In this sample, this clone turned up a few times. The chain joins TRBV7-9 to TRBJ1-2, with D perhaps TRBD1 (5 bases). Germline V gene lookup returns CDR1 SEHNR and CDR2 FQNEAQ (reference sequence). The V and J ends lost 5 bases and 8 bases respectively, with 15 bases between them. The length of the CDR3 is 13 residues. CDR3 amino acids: CASSRQSLGGYTF. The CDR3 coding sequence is TGTGCCAGCAGCCGACAGTCCCTAGGGGGCTACACCTTC.

The CDR3 reads CASRRGTNEKLFF. DNA for the CDR3: TGTGCCAGCCGGCGGGGAACTAATGAAAAACTGTTTTTT. The genes are TRBV6-5 and TRBJ1-4; D gene ambiguous. The CDR3 is 13 amino acids. The germline CDR1 and CDR2 sequences are MNHEY and SVGAGI. V lost 8 bases to trimming and J lost 1 base, with 8 bases between them.

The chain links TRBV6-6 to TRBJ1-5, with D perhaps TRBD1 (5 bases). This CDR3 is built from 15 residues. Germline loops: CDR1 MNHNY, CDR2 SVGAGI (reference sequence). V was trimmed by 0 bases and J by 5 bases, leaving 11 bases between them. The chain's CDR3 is CASSYSKGSYQPQHF. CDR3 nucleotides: TGTGCCAGCAGTTACTCGAAGGGGTCTTATCAGCCCCAGCATTTT.

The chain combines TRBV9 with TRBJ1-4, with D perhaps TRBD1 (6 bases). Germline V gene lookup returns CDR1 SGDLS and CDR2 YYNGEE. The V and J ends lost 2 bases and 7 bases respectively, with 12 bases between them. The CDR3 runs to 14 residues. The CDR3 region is CASSVQGGAEKLFF. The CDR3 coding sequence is TGTGCCAGCAGCGTTCAAGGGGGGGCTGAAAAACTGTTTTTT.